A single sample is the source of the 23 T cell receptor beta chains below, sequenced in a study of cytomegalovirus exposure and HLA in healthy donors. The PCR contained 60 Vbeta and 13 Jbeta primers. Sequencing was performed with immunoSEQ multiplex PCR; in TCRdb, only in-frame clones are kept and a portion is missing. The sample records approximately 100,000 clones, 64% being singletons. The specimen sequenced was PBMCs. These receptors all stem from a man in his 60s in good health and CMV-seronegative.

The J gene is TRBJ2-7, the V gene TRBV5-3; TRBD1 might be the D (6 bases). Being an ORF, TRBV5-3 has a function that is uncertain. The CDR3 sequence is 13 residues long. V was shortened by 0 bases and J by 2 bases, with 6 bases between the two germline ends. CDR3 protein: CARSLGQAYEQYF. The CDR3 DNA follows: TGTGCCAGAAGCTTGGGACAGGCCTACGAGCAGTACTTC.

The V gene is TRBV5-1, the J gene TRBJ2-5, with 7 bases that match TRBD2. The germline CDR1 and CDR2 sequences are SGHRS and YFSETQ. This CDR3 region has 14 residues. The ends lost 5 bases at V and 1 base at J; junction bases unmatched: 5. CDR3 coding DNA: TGCGCCAGCAGAATGTGGGAGGGCCAAGAGACCCAGTACTTC. Translation: CASRMWEGQETQYF.

The rearrangement joins TRBV5-4 to TRBJ1-4; D is unresolved. Per germline, CDR1 SGHNT and CDR2 YYREEE (reference sequence). The V end was cut by 5 bases, the J end by 4 bases, with 9 bases between. CDR3 size: 13 residues. CDR3 in DNA: TGTGCCAGCAGTCTAACTAATAATGAAAAACTGTTTTTT. Its translation is CASSLTNNEKLFF.

This clone appeared once. The chain has TRBV6-5 and TRBJ1-6; D possibly corresponds to TRBD1 (6 bases). V was clipped by 6 bases and J by 10 bases, with 16 bases between them. The germline V gene encodes CDR1 MNHEY and CDR2 SVGAGI. The length of the CDR3 is 14 residues. The CDR3 DNA follows: TGTGCCAGCAGCGTACAGGGACGGGGCTCACCCCTCCACTTT. This translates into CASSVQGRGSPLHF.

This chain uses TRBV5-4 with TRBJ2-3, with 7 bases lining up with TRBD2. V gave up 0 bases and J gave up 8 bases; unmatched junction bases: 6. In germline, CDR1 is SGHNT, CDR2 YYREEE (reference sequence). This CDR3 spans 14 amino acids. The CDR3 loop reads CASSLAGTKGTQYF. The CDR3 DNA reads as TGTGCCAGCAGCTTGGCCGGGACTAAAGGTACGCAGTATTTT.

The chain is built from TRBV7-9 and TRBJ2-3, with a possible D match to TRBD2 (7 bases). Trimming shortened V by 0 bases and J by 4 bases, and 11 bases separated the two germline ends. From germline, CDR1 is SEHNR and CDR2 FQNEAQ (reference sequence). The CDR3 has 15 residues. CDR3 nucleotides: TGTGCCAGCAGCTTAGCGGGGGGGCCTCCAGATACGCAGTATTTT. Protein sequence: CASSLAGGPPDTQYF.

The CDR3 region is CASSPWRDPYEQYF. The CDR3 DNA reads as TGCGCCAGCAGCCCGTGGAGGGACCCCTACGAGCAGTACTTC. The V and J genes are TRBV5-1 and TRBJ2-7; D perhaps matches TRBD2 (6 bases). Germline V gene sequence: CDR1 SGHRS, CDR2 YFSETQ. The V and J ends lost 4 bases and 2 bases respectively, with 13 bases between them. This CDR3 comprises 14 residues. Full variable domain (rest looked up from reference TRBV5-1 and TRBJ2-7): KAGVTQTPRYLIKTRGQQVTLSCSPISGHRSVSWYQQTPGQGLQFLFEYFSETQRNKGNFPGRFSGRQFSNSRSEMNVSTLELGDSALYLCASSPWRDPYEQYFGPGTRLTVT.

A single count supports this clone. This chain links TRBV18 with TRBJ1-1; perhaps TRBD1 as D (6 bases). Germline CDR1 is KGHSH and CDR2 is LQKENI. This CDR3 is 12 amino acids long. Trimming shortened V by 6 bases and J by 7 bases, and 12 bases separated the two germline ends. Here the CDR3 DNA reads TGTGCCAGCTCTCAGGGGCAGGTTGAAGCTTTCTTT. As protein: CASSQGQVEAFF.

The CDR3 region is CAWSWRGNQPQHF. The CDR3, as DNA: TGTGCCTGGAGTTGGAGGGGCAATCAGCCCCAGCATTTT. The V gene is TRBV30, the J gene TRBJ1-5; the D is unclear. This CDR3 is built from 13 residues. From germline, CDR1 is GTSNPN and CDR2 SVGIG (reference sequence). V was trimmed by 2 bases and J by 2 bases, leaving 7 bases between them.

The CDR3: CAWNRVPTEAFF. The CDR3 DNA follows: TGTGCCTGGAACAGGGTTCCCACTGAAGCTTTCTTT. The chain links TRBV30 to TRBJ1-1; D possibly corresponds to TRBD1 (6 bases). Trimming cost V 4 bases and J 4 bases, with 10 bases left between them. CDR3 length: 12 residues. Germline V CDR1 and CDR2: GTSNPN, SVGIG (reference sequence).

This clone turned up a few times. The genes are TRBV28 and TRBJ1-2; TRBD1 aligns across 11 bases. Germline values: CDR1 MDHEN, CDR2 SYDVKM. The CDR3 covers 15 residues. The trim removed 5 bases at V and 0 bases at J, leaving 2 bases unmatched. The CDR3 region has the DNA TGTGCCAGCAGTGGGACAGGGGGTGCTAACTATGGCTACACCTTC. It codes for CASSGTGGANYGYTF.

This clone was found once. The chain uses TRBV10-3 and TRBJ2-2, with D perhaps matching TRBD1 (6 bases). The V gene's germline CDR1 is ENHRY and CDR2 SYGVKD. The CDR3 spans 17 residues. Deletions cut 6 bases from V and 5 bases from J, with 22 bases between. DNA of the CDR3: TGTGCCATCAGCGAATCGGGTAGGGACATAGGAACCGGGGAGCTGTTTTTT. It yields the protein CAISESGRDIGTGELFF.

V gene TRBV5-1 combines with J gene TRBJ1-4; D might be TRBD1 (6 bases). The germline gives CDR1 SGHRS, CDR2 YFSETQ. There are 15 residues in the CDR3. Trimming took off 4 bases at V and 6 bases at J, with 16 bases between the two ends. In DNA, the CDR3 is TGCGCCAGCAGCGTACATCCAGGGGATGATGAAAAACTGTTTTTT. It translates to CASSVHPGDDEKLFF.

The chain is built from TRBV5-1 and TRBJ2-1, with TRBD2 matching over 9 bases. Germline V gene data show CDR1 as SGHRS and CDR2 as YFSETQ. This CDR3 is built from 16 residues. The V gene end was trimmed by 4 bases and the J gene end by 9 bases; junction bases not matched to a gene: 14. The CDR3 loop reads CASSLGLADEGGEQFF. The CDR3 region has the DNA TGCGCCAGCAGCCTGGGACTAGCCGACGAGGGAGGTGAGCAGTTCTTC.

The V gene is TRBV10-2, the J gene TRBJ2-2; 7 nucleotides line up with TRBD2. The germline CDR1 and CDR2 sequences are WSHSY and SAAADI. V was pared by 6 bases and J by 1 base, with 2 bases of the junction left unmatched. This CDR3 is 14 amino acids long. This CDR3 reads CASSSGENTGELFF. The DNA of the CDR3 is TGCGCCAGCAGCAGCGGGGAGAACACCGGGGAGCTGTTTTTT.

The rearrangement uses TRBV20-1 and TRBJ1-1; no clear D. The CDR3 is 11 amino acids. The germline CDR1 and CDR2 sequences are DFQATT and SNEGSKA (reference sequence). The CDR3: CSRSRGTEAFF. CDR3 DNA: TGCAGCCGATCTCGGGGCACTGAAGCTTTCTTT.

The rearrangement uses TRBV19 and TRBJ1-1; tentatively, D is TRBD1 (5 bases). The CDR3 has 15 amino acids. CDR1 is LNHDA, CDR2 SQIVND, per germline (reference sequence). Trimming stripped 5 bases from V and 2 bases from J, with 15 bases between. The CDR3 loop is CASSDANRHNTEAFF. The CDR3 DNA reads TGTGCCAGTAGTGATGCCAACAGGCACAACACTGAAGCTTTCTTT.

The V call is TRBV1, the J call TRBJ2-5; the listed D gene, TRBD2, was not tested against the DNA. TRBV1 is designated a pseudogene. CDR3 length: 16 amino acids. CDR3 region: CTSSQDTGGGGETQYF. The DNA for the CDR3 is TGCACCAGCAGCCAAGACACTGGCGGGGGAGGGGAGACCCAGTACTTC.

V and J are TRBV29-1 and TRBJ1-4; the match to TRBD1 covers 7 bases. The CDR3 extends over 13 amino acids. Germline V gives CDR1 SQVTM, CDR2 ANQGSEA. The V and J ends lost 4 bases and 8 bases, in that order; junction bases with no gene match: 7. CDR3 DNA: TGCAGCGTTGTCGAAAGGGGGCACGAAAAACTGTTTTTT. The encoded protein is CSVVERGHEKLFF.

The gene calls are TRBV4-2 and TRBJ2-2, with D perhaps TRBD2 (5 bases). This CDR3 spans 17 amino acids. The V gene's germline CDR1 is LGHNA and CDR2 YNFKEQ. V was shortened by 1 base and J by 4 bases, with 16 bases between the two germline ends. CDR3 protein: CASSQGASHSGTGELFF. CDR3 sequence (DNA): TGTGCCAGCAGCCAAGGGGCTAGCCATTCCGGCACCGGGGAGCTGTTTTTT.

The chain carries TRBV7-6 and TRBJ2-1, with 8 bases lining up with TRBD1. The CDR3 loop spans 16 amino acids. CDR1 and CDR2 from the germline V gene are SGHVS and FNYEAQ. Germline trimming cut 4 bases from V and 2 bases from J; bases unmatched to any gene: 7. CDR3 sequence reads: CASSWTGLGTYNEQFF. The CDR3, as DNA: TGTGCCAGCAGCTGGACAGGGCTGGGGACCTACAATGAGCAGTTCTTC.

This sequence joins TRBV11-1 and TRBJ2-7; 10 nucleotides agree with TRBD2. CDR1 is SGHAT, CDR2 FQDESV, per germline (reference sequence). This CDR3 spans 15 amino acids. With 6 bases clipped from V and 3 bases from J, the junction kept 8 bases outside the gene matches. In DNA form, the CDR3 reads TGTGCCAGCAGTTTGCCTAGCGGGGGTTTCTACGAGCAGTACTTC. Translating it yields CASSLPSGGFYEQYF.

The chain joins TRBV10-1 to TRBJ2-3; TRBD1 matches at 10 bases. This CDR3 is built from 16 residues. V gave up 3 bases and J gave up 4 bases; unmatched junction bases: 7. Germline loops: CDR1 WNHNN, CDR2 SYGVQD (reference sequence). The CDR3 loop reads CASSDPRDRGPDTQYF. CDR3 DNA sequence: TGCGCCAGCAGTGACCCCCGGGACAGGGGTCCAGATACGCAGTATTTT.